A single sample gave rise to the 20 T cell receptor beta chains below, sequenced in a study of blood T cell repertoires in COVID-19. Sequencing used immunoSEQ multiplex PCR; TCRdb keeps in-frame clones, though not all of them. The sample lists 260,000 or so clones, 85% occurring once. Sequencing used PBMCs or T cells enriched from blood (not recorded which). Every receptor here comes from a woman aged 45 to 65 who had recovered from COVID-19.

This rearrangement joins TRBV6-5 to TRBJ2-2; TRBD1 might be the D (6 bases). Trimming took off 2 bases at V and 4 bases at J, with 11 bases between the two ends. The CDR3 consists of 15 residues. CDR1 and CDR2 (germline): MNHEY, SVGAGI. The CDR3 nucleotides read TGTGCCAGCAGTTACGGACAGCGATTCACCGGGGAGCTGTTTTTT. Translating gives CASSYGQRFTGELFF.

The V gene is TRBV7-9, the J gene TRBJ1-1; D not certain. The CDR3 covers 11 residues. V gave up 7 bases and J gave up 3 bases, with 6 bases separating them. Germline CDR1 and CDR2: SEHNR and FQNEAQ (reference sequence). DNA of the CDR3: TGTGCCAGCATCGACTACACTGAAGCTTTCTTT. It codes for CASIDYTEAFF.

The rearrangement joins TRBV10-3 to TRBJ2-7, with D maybe TRBD1 (6 bases). Trimming pared 5 bases from V and 5 bases from J, leaving 13 bases between. The V gene's germline CDR1 is ENHRY and CDR2 SYGVKD. This CDR3 region has 13 residues. The CDR3 loop is CAISRPGQHEQYF. CDR3 bases: TGTGCCATCAGTCGACCGGGACAACACGAGCAGTACTTC.

The CDR3 sequence: CSARQGAFNTEAFF. DNA for the CDR3: TGCAGCGCGAGACAGGGGGCTTTCAACACTGAAGCTTTCTTT. The V call is TRBV29-1, the J call TRBJ1-1; TRBD1 matches 10 bases. The CDR3 sequence is 14 residues long. After removal of 7 bases from V and 2 bases from J, the junction contained 7 bases not matched to a gene. Germline CDR1 SQVTM, CDR2 ANQGSEA.

The chain is built from TRBV5-8 and TRBJ2-7; 10 bases match TRBD2. The trim removed 0 bases at V and 9 bases at J, leaving 6 bases unmatched. Germline CDR1 is SGHTS and CDR2 is YDEGEE. The CDR3 has 14 amino acids. CDR3 nucleotide sequence: TGTGCCAGCAGCTTGGCTAGCGGGAGTGCGTGGCAGTACTTC. Translating it yields CASSLASGSAWQYF.

The chain couples TRBV28 to TRBJ1-6; 9 bases match TRBD1. The CDR3 has 18 residues. Germline values: CDR1 MDHEN, CDR2 SYDVKM. Trimming at V came to 2 bases and at J to 0 bases, leaving 5 bases not matched to a gene. The CDR3 region is CASSLGDRASSYNSPLHF. CDR3 bases: TGTGCCAGCAGTTTAGGGGACAGGGCGAGCTCCTATAATTCACCCCTCCACTTT.

The J gene is TRBJ2-1, the V gene TRBV2, with 9 bases matching TRBD2. Germline CDR1 and CDR2: SNHLY and FYNNEI. Trimming cost V 4 bases and J 9 bases; bases outside gene matches: 13. This CDR3 is 16 amino acids long. The chain's CDR3 is CASSGNSGRTTGEQFF. CDR3 nucleotides: TGTGCCAGCAGTGGCAATAGCGGGAGAACTACGGGTGAGCAGTTCTTC.

The CDR3 protein is CAWRKTTSNEKLFF. In DNA, the CDR3 is TGTGCCTGGAGGAAGACAACTTCTAATGAAAAACTGTTTTTT. This chain joins TRBV30 and TRBJ1-4; D gene ambiguous. Trimming left V 3 bases short and J 3 bases short, with 11 bases between. Germline CDR1 reads GTSNPN; CDR2 reads SVGIG (reference sequence). The CDR3 is 14 amino acids. Full variable domain (missing parts from reference TRBV30 and TRBJ1-4): SQTIHQWPATLVQPVGSPLSLECTVEGTSNPNLYWYRQAAGRGLQLLFYSVGIGQISSEVPQNLSASRPQDRQFILSSKKLLLSDSGFYLCAWRKTTSNEKLFFGSGTQLSVL.

The chain recombines TRBV28 with TRBJ2-3, with a tentative D call TRBD1 (5 bases). The V and J ends lost 5 bases and 2 bases respectively, with 20 bases between them. There are 17 residues in the CDR3. Germline V gene lookup returns CDR1 MDHEN and CDR2 SYDVKM. CDR3 DNA sequence: TGTGCCAGCAGTACCGTTGGGGTAGCAGGGTACACAGATACGCAGTATTTT. Protein: CASSTVGVAGYTDTQYF.

The count of this clone is one. The rearrangement links TRBV19 to TRBJ1-4; D is perhaps TRBD1 (5 bases). The CDR3 consists of 11 residues. The V end was cut by 3 bases, the J end by 15 bases, with 11 bases between. Germline values: CDR1 LNHDA, CDR2 SQIVND (reference sequence). DNA for the CDR3: TGTGCCAGTAGTATCGGGCAGGGCGTGTTTTTT. Encoded protein: CASSIGQGVFF.

The chain carries TRBV5-1 and TRBJ1-1, with D uncertain. Looked up from germline, CDR1 is SGHRS and CDR2 is YFSETQ. The V end lost 0 bases, the J end lost 0 bases, and 6 bases lay between the germline ends. This CDR3 is 14 amino acids long. The CDR3 bases are TGCGCCAGCAGCTTGGTGTTCATGAACACTGAAGCTTTCTTT. Translating it yields CASSLVFMNTEAFF.

V gene TRBV12-5 combines with J gene TRBJ1-5; 8 bases agree with TRBD1. V lost 6 bases, J lost 6 bases, and 7 bases stayed unmatched. There are 14 residues in the CDR3. The germline gives CDR1 LGHNT, CDR2 FRNRAP. The CDR3 DNA follows: TGTGCTAGTGGCCGGGGACAGGACTTTCAGCCCCAGCATTTT. It specifies CASGRGQDFQPQHF.

The chain combines TRBV4-2 with TRBJ1-6; D might be TRBD1 (5 bases). This CDR3 is built from 16 residues. The germline V gene encodes CDR1 LGHNA and CDR2 YNFKEQ. The germline V and J ends were trimmed by 4 bases and 4 bases, with 14 bases remaining between them. The CDR3 sequence: CASSLDPGTYNSPLHF. In DNA form, the CDR3 reads TGTGCCAGCAGCCTGGACCCCGGGACTTATAATTCACCCCTCCACTTT.

The CDR3: CASSLSGLPEAFF. CDR3 nucleotides: TGCGCCAGCAGCTTGTCAGGGCTCCCTGAAGCTTTCTTT. This chain links TRBV5-1 with TRBJ1-1; perhaps TRBD1 as D (5 bases). Germline values: CDR1 SGHRS, CDR2 YFSETQ. V lost 1 base and J 6 bases, leaving 10 bases between the germline ends. The CDR3 loop spans 13 amino acids.

This clone was counted only a few times. This chain links TRBV28 with TRBJ2-7, with 9 bases matching TRBD2. The germline CDR1 and CDR2 sequences are MDHEN and SYDVKM. CDR3 length: 15 amino acids. J gave up 2 bases and V 6 bases, and 8 bases lay outside the gene matches. The CDR3 DNA follows: TGTGCCAGCAGGGGAAGCGGGGGGCTAACCTACGAGCAGTACTTC. It is translated as CASRGSGGLTYEQYF.

V gene TRBV19 combines with J gene TRBJ1-2, with 11 bases that match TRBD1. Germline CDR1 reads LNHDA; CDR2 reads SQIVND (reference sequence). The CDR3 has 17 residues. V trimming: 5 bases; J trimming: 3 bases; junction bases outside the gene matches: 11. CDR3 loop: CASSDQPGQGVDYGYTF. The CDR3 DNA reads TGTGCCAGTAGTGACCAACCGGGACAGGGGGTTGACTATGGCTACACCTTC.

The chain uses TRBV4-3 and TRBJ2-1; unclear D gene. Germline CDR1 reads LGHNA; CDR2 reads YSLEER. V shed 1 base and J shed 7 bases, with 11 bases lying between them. The CDR3 consists of 14 residues. The CDR3 region is CASSQANLLNEQFF. The DNA of the CDR3 is TGCGCCAGCAGCCAAGCTAACCTCTTAAATGAGCAGTTCTTC.

The chain couples TRBV7-2 to TRBJ2-5, with 8 bases lining up with TRBD2. The ends lost 1 base at V and 4 bases at J; junction bases unmatched: 5. There are 15 residues in the CDR3. CDR1 and CDR2 from the germline V gene are SGHTA and FQGNSA. The chain's CDR3 is CASSLGLAGLETQYF. The DNA of the CDR3 is TGTGCCAGCAGCTTAGGGTTAGCGGGATTAGAGACCCAGTACTTC.

This clone was detected once. The chain recombines TRBV7-6 with TRBJ2-1; D unclear. CDR1 is SGHVS and CDR2 is FNYEAQ in the germline V gene. The CDR3 spans 17 residues. The ends were cut back, 1 base at V and 1 base at J, with 14 bases in the middle. DNA for the CDR3: TGTGCCAGCAGCTTAGGTCTCTTAGCTAGATCCTACAATGAGCAGTTCTTC. The encoded protein is CASSLGLLARSYNEQFF.

This clone has a handful of counts. This chain uses TRBV25-1 with TRBJ2-7; TRBD1 aligns across 8 bases. The V gene end was trimmed by 4 bases and the J gene end by 1 base; junction bases not matched to a gene: 9. The CDR3 is 16 amino acids. Germline CDR1 is MGHDK and CDR2 is SYGVNS. CDR3 DNA sequence: TGTGCCAGCAGTGCCATAACCGGGACAGGATCCTACGAGCAGTACTTC. It specifies CASSAITGTGSYEQYF.